Presented here are 5 T cell receptor beta chains from one specimen sequenced in a study of T cell repertoires in cytomegalovirus infection. TCRdb itself ran the reads through MiXCR, one entry per CDR3 protein. Of about 830,000 distinct CDR3 sequences in the sample, around a third were seen once. These receptors have no known antigen. The starting material was cultured CD8+ T cells from PBMCs, obtained from culture after CMV antigen stimulation. These receptors all stem from a human donor in good health (CMV status not recorded). Some clones in this sample may be carry-over from other donors' samples.

The V gene is TRBV27, the J gene TRBJ1-1; possible D gene TRBD1, 5 bases. The V gene lost 2 bases and the J gene lost 6 bases, with 10 bases spanning the gap. The CDR3 has 13 amino acids. The germline V gene encodes CDR1 MNHEY and CDR2 SMNVEV (reference sequence). CDR3 amino acids: CASSLIGGAEAFF. CDR3 DNA sequence: TGTGCCAGCAGTTTAATTGGGGGGGCTGAAGCTTTCTTT.

This clonotype was counted between two and nine times. The chain is built from TRBV7-8 and TRBJ2-5, with 7 bases fitting TRBD1. With 5 bases clipped from V and 5 bases from J, the junction kept 5 bases outside the gene matches. Germline V lookup: CDR1 SGHVS, CDR2 FQNEAQ. The CDR3 totals 13 residues. DNA for the CDR3: TGTGCCAGCAGCCAGACAGGGTGGGAGACCCAGTACTTC. Its protein product is CASSQTGWETQYF.

CDR3 sequence (DNA): TGTGCCAGCAGCTCCGGGACTAGGAAGACCCAGTACTTC. The encoded protein is CASSSGTRKTQYF. The genes are TRBV7-2 and TRBJ2-5; 8 bases line up with TRBD2. The CDR3 length is 13 residues. Trimming removed 4 bases from V and 6 bases from J; junction bases left unmatched: 4. Per germline, CDR1 SGHTA and CDR2 FQGNSA.

This clonotype has a handful of counts. This chain connects TRBV6-1 to TRBJ2-1; no clear D. The CDR3 is 15 residues long. Germline CDR1 and CDR2: MNHNS and SASEGT. V gave up 2 bases and J gave up 5 bases, with 13 bases separating them. The chain's CDR3 is CASSENSLPNNEQFF. The CDR3 DNA reads TGTGCCAGCAGTGAAAACTCGCTTCCTAACAATGAGCAGTTCTTC.

The CDR3 nucleotides read TGTGCCAGCAGCTCAGACAGGGGTCTAGCCAAAAACATTCAGTACTTC. Residues: CASSSDRGLAKNIQYF. V usage is TRBV13 and J usage is TRBJ2-4, with 8 nucleotides matching TRBD1. The CDR3 has 16 amino acids. Germline CDR1 is PRHDT and CDR2 is FYEKMQ (reference sequence). V lost 4 bases and J lost 0; bases outside the gene matches: 5.